This T cell receptor (beta chain) is drawn from a study of Graves' ophthalmopathy and Graves' hyperthyroidism. RNA transcripts were the template, and TCR beta CDR3 regions were amplified from them. A first-round RT-PCR used HTBI primers, followed by a second-round multiplex PCR. TCRdb reprocessed the multiplex PCR reads via MiXCR and lists one record per CDR3 protein. The data hold over a million distinct CDR3 sequences, with less than 45% observed a single time. Germline V gene data show CDR1 as LGHNA and CDR2 as YSLEER. Trimming took 0 bases from V and 4 from J, leaving 13 bases between them. The CDR3 length is 16 residues.

V usage is TRBV4-3 and J usage is TRBJ1-5; D may be TRBD1 (5 bases). The sample was peripheral blood or thyroid tissue (not recorded which). This receptor was obtained from an adult man with Graves' hyperthyroidism. The CDR3, as DNA: TGCGCCAGCAGCCAAGATCGGGGAGGGGCAAATCAGCCCCAGCATTTT. Its protein product is CASSQDRGGANQPQHF.